A single sample gave rise to the 6 T cell receptor beta chains below, sequenced in a study of blood T cell repertoires in COVID-19. Sequencing used immunoSEQ multiplex PCR; TCRdb keeps in-frame clones, though not all of them. Found here are approximately 200,000 clones, approximately 89% of them singletons; the top ten hold more than 3%. The sequenced sample consisted of PBMCs or T cells enriched from blood (not recorded which). These TCRs come from a woman aged 25 to 39 who had been exposed to COVID-19.

V and J are TRBV2 and TRBJ2-7; D perhaps matches TRBD2 (6 bases). The CDR3 has 13 residues. V shed 9 bases and J shed 6 bases, with 18 bases lying between them. The germline gives CDR1 SNHLY, CDR2 FYNNEI. The CDR3 nucleotides are TGTGCCAGTGACGCCAGGGAGGTGTTCGAGCAGTACTTC. Its translation is CASDAREVFEQYF.

The rearrangement links TRBV19 to TRBJ2-3, with 7 bases lining up with TRBD2. With V trimmed by 3 bases and J by 0 bases, 3 bases remained unmatched. CDR3 size: 15 residues. Germline CDR1 is LNHDA and CDR2 is SQIVND (reference sequence). In DNA form, the CDR3 reads TGTGCCAGTAGTATTCCAGCGGGGAGCACAGATACGCAGTATTTT. Amino acids: CASSIPAGSTDTQYF.

V usage is TRBV19 and J usage is TRBJ2-3, with TRBD1 as a possible D gene (6 bases). The CDR3 extends over 15 amino acids. Between the trimmed V and J ends, which lost 3 bases and 0 bases, there was a span of 10 bases. Germline V gene sequence: CDR1 LNHDA, CDR2 SQIVND (reference sequence). CDR3 sequence reads: CASSMRTASTDTQYF. CDR3 nucleotides: TGTGCCAGTAGTATGAGGACAGCTAGCACAGATACGCAGTATTTT. The complete variable domain, with remaining parts taken from reference TRBV19 and TRBJ2-3, reads DGGITQSPKYLFRKEGQNVTLSCEQNLNHDAMYWYRQDPGQGLRLIYYSQIVNDFQKGDIAEGYSVSREKKESFPLTVTSAQKNPTAFYLCASSMRTASTDTQYFGPGTRLTVL.

This clone was picked up a small number of times. V is TRBV4-1 and J is TRBJ2-1; D perhaps matches TRBD2 (5 bases). The germline V gene encodes CDR1 MGHRA and CDR2 YSYEKL. The germline V and J ends were trimmed by 1 base and 3 bases, with 25 bases remaining between them. The CDR3 length is 20 residues. The CDR3 DNA reads as TGCGCCAGCAGCCAAGTCCTCGCTCGGACTCAGATAATTGTCTACAATGAGCAGTTCTTC. It is translated as CASSQVLARTQIIVYNEQFF.

The V call is TRBV19, the J call TRBJ2-3; maybe TRBD2 (5 bases). The CDR3 runs 15 residues. V lost 5 bases and J lost 3, with 15 bases in between. The germline CDR1 and CDR2 sequences are LNHDA and SQIVND (reference sequence). Here the CDR3 DNA reads TGTGCCAGTAGTCATGGGAGTGATGAAACAGATACGCAGTATTTT. This gives the protein CASSHGSDETDTQYF.

This clone showed up just once. The chain links TRBV3-1 (or the pseudogene TRBV3-2) to TRBJ2-2; 9 bases match TRBD1. CDR1 and CDR2 (germline): LGHDT, YNNKEL (reference sequence). The J segment lost 3 bases and the V segment lost 6 bases, leaving 2 bases of the junction unmatched. The CDR3 runs to 14 residues. The CDR3 DNA reads as TGTGCCAGCAGGAGGACAGGGGACACCGGGGAGCTGTTTTTT. Translated, it gives CASRRTGDTGELFF.